This T cell receptor beta chain was observed in a study of T cells in Graves' hyperthyroidism and ophthalmopathy. Background on the study: Blood from the periphery was taken at initial diagnosis, before any treatment. Study results and caveats: In blood, most of the thyroid clonotypes expanded above 0.001 were also present.

Trimming shortened V by 4 bases and J by 6 bases, and 14 bases separated the two germline ends. CDR1 SGHNT and CDR2 YYREEE come from the germline V gene (reference sequence). The CDR3 extends over 13 amino acids. RNA transcripts served as the template for amplifying TCR beta CDR3 regions. A set of HTBI primers served as the primers for a first-round RT-PCR of the TCR CDR3. TCRdb reprocessed the multiplex PCR reads with MiXCR, giving one entry per CDR3 protein. Of 550,000 to 850,000 distinct CDR3 sequences listed, roughly a sixth are singletons. A patient was excluded if there was uncontrolled infection, other autoimmune disease, pregnancy or lactation. This clonotype was recorded a few times. Antigen unknown.

The J gene is TRBJ2-7, the V gene TRBV5-4; a weak D match, TRBD2 (5 bases). Input material: blood. The clonotype comes from a woman aged 45-60 years with Graves' hyperthyroidism that later progressed to Graves' ophthalmopathy. In DNA, the CDR3 is TGTGCCAGCAGCGGAATCGCGGGTACCGAGCAGTACTTC. Its protein product is CASSGIAGTEQYF.